This record covers a single T cell receptor beta chain. This may be a read error, as it is one base from a much larger clone. This sample stems from a study of shared clonotypes between healthy human individuals. The CDR3 contains 12 residues. From germline, CDR1 is MDHEN and CDR2 SYDVKM. Trimming took off 6 bases at V and 2 bases at J, with 4 bases between the two ends. TCRdb keeps only in-frame clones here, not all; method: immunoSEQ multiplex PCR. Of around 990,000 clones in the sample, approximately 77% are singletons; the top ten hold approximately 0.9%. The sequenced material came from memory CD4+ T cells from PBMCs. Regarding subset: CD45RA-negative fraction. The chain uses TRBV28 and TRBJ2-2; the D is unclear. This receptor was taken from a man aged 18 to 29 in good health. Some clones in this sample may be carry-over from other donors' samples. CDR3 DNA: TGTGCCAGCAGCGAAAACACCGGGGAGCTGTTTTTT. It yields the protein CASSENTGELFF.